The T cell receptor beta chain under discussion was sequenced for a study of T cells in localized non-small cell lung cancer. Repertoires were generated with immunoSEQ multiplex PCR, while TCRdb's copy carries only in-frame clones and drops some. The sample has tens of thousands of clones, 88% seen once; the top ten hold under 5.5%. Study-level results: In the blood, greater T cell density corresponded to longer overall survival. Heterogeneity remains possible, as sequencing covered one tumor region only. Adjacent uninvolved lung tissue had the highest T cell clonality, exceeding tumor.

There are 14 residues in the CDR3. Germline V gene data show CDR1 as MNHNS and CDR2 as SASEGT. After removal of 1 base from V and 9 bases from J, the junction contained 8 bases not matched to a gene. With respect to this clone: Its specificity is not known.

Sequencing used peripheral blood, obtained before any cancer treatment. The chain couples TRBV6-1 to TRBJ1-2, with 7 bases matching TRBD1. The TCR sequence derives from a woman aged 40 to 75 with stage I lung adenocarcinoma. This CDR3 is CASSEGGQLIRYTF. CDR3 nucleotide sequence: TGTGCCAGCAGTGAAGGGGGACAGCTTATTCGCTACACCTTC.